Below, 20 T cell receptor beta chains from the same sample are listed, as sequenced in a study of blood T cells in healthy people across ages. A sample-barcoded 5' primer and a J-beta primer mix were used in a second PCR of about 7 to 12 cycles. TCRdb itself ran the 5' RACE reads through MiXCR, one entry per CDR3 protein. The sample shows 800,000 or so distinct CDR3 sequences, 20% to 25% of them seen only once. The sample was also reused in another study, on T cells of mothers and their children.

Material for sequencing was blood. All receptors derive from a boy younger than 18 in good health.

The chain links TRBV6-1 to TRBJ2-7; no clear D gene. CDR1 is MNHNS, CDR2 SASEGT, per germline. V was clipped by 1 base and J by 6 bases, with 7 bases between them. CDR3 length equals 12 residues. The CDR3: CASSEELGEQYF. The CDR3 region has the DNA TGTGCCAGCAGTGAAGAACTCGGCGAGCAGTACTTC.

This clonotype was counted a single time. The chain couples TRBV2 to TRBJ2-1, with D unresolved. The last part of the DNA fits TRBJ2-7 better; the J call may be wrong. The CDR3 is 13 residues long. The germline V gene has CDR1 SNHLY and CDR2 FYNNEI. The CDR3 DNA sequence: TGTGCCAGCAGTGTAGCTCTCTCCTACGAGCAGTACTTC. This encodes CASSVALSYEQYF.

This clonotype came up a few times. V and J are TRBV15 and TRBJ1-4; 11 nucleotides line up with TRBD1. V shed 3 bases, J shed 7 bases, and the junction held 1 base outside the gene matches. Germline V gene sequence: CDR1 LNHNV, CDR2 YYDKDF (reference sequence). The CDR3 is 14 residues long. CDR3 protein: CATSRDRGREKLFF. In nucleotides, the CDR3 is TGTGCCACCAGCAGGGACAGGGGGCGTGAAAAACTGTTTTTT.

V gene TRBV7-2 combines with J gene TRBJ1-3; possible D gene TRBD1, 5 bases. Trimming took off 2 bases at V and 2 bases at J, with 16 bases between the two ends. Per germline, CDR1 SGHTA and CDR2 FQGNSA. The CDR3 loop spans 17 amino acids. CDR3 DNA sequence: TGTGCCAGCAGCTTAATCGGCTGGCAGGGACCTGGAAACACCATATATTTT. This translates into CASSLIGWQGPGNTIYF.

This clonotype was detected many times. This chain connects TRBV5-1 to TRBJ2-5; 7 nucleotides align to TRBD1. V was clipped by 1 base and J by 1 base; unmatched bases: 4. In germline, CDR1 is SGHRS, CDR2 YFSETQ. The CDR3 loop spans 15 amino acids. The CDR3 spells CASSLTGQTQETQYF. As DNA, the CDR3 is TGCGCCAGCAGCTTGACGGGACAGACCCAAGAGACCCAGTACTTC.

This clonotype has just a few counts. The V and J genes are TRBV5-1 and TRBJ2-2; no firm D call. The germline gives CDR1 SGHRS, CDR2 YFSETQ. Between the trimmed V and J ends, which lost 0 bases and 4 bases, there was a span of 10 bases. The CDR3 totals 15 residues. The CDR3 region is CASSLGPASTGELFF. In DNA, the CDR3 is TGCGCCAGCAGCTTGGGGCCCGCGAGCACCGGGGAGCTGTTTTTT.

The rearrangement uses TRBV25-1 and TRBJ2-5; D may be TRBD1 or TRBD2 (5 bases each). V gave up 2 bases and J gave up 2 bases, with 12 bases separating them. Per the germline V gene, CDR1 is MGHDK and CDR2 is SYGVNS. The CDR3 length is 15 residues. The CDR3, as DNA: TGTGCCAGCAGTGAAGTCGACAGACTACAAGAGACCCAGTACTTC. It encodes CASSEVDRLQETQYF.

The chain carries TRBV7-8 and TRBJ2-5, with D uncertain. The J call is in doubt because the DNA end fits TRBJ2-7 better. Looked up from germline, CDR1 is SGHVS and CDR2 is FQNEAQ. The CDR3 loop spans 19 amino acids. The CDR3 region is CASSIGLPEQETRTYEQYF. CDR3 nucleotides: TGTGCCAGCAGCATAGGCCTTCCCGAGCAGGAGACCCGAACCTACGAGCAGTACTTC.

This clonotype has just a few counts. This chain joins TRBV6-5 and TRBJ1-3; unclear D gene. This CDR3 contains 15 residues. Trimming pared 2 bases from V and 1 base from J, leaving 9 bases between. CDR1 MNHEY and CDR2 SVGAGI come from the germline V gene. The CDR3 bases are TGTGCCAGCAGTTACGGAGGGCTATCTGGAAACACCATATATTTT. Amino acid sequence: CASSYGGLSGNTIYF.

CDR3 nucleotide sequence: TGCAGCGGGGAGGGATCGAACACCGGGGAGCTGTTTTTT. It is translated as CSGEGSNTGELFF. The chain couples TRBV29-1 to TRBJ2-2; 7 positions match TRBD2. The CDR3 loop spans 13 amino acids. V shed 7 bases, J shed 0 bases, and the junction held 2 bases outside the gene matches. Germline assignment: CDR1 SQVTM and CDR2 ANQGSEA.

This rearrangement joins TRBV11-2 to TRBJ2-5, with D tentatively TRBD1 (6 bases). Germline loops: CDR1 SGHAT, CDR2 FQNNGV. This CDR3 comprises 15 residues. V lost 1 base and J lost 1, with 10 bases in between. CDR3 loop: CASSLGQVPQETQYF. The CDR3, as DNA: TGTGCCAGCAGCTTAGGACAGGTTCCCCAAGAGACCCAGTACTTC.

V is TRBV29-1 and J is TRBJ1-6; D perhaps matches TRBD1 (5 bases). The V end lost 2 bases, the J end lost 14 bases, and 13 bases lay between the germline ends. The CDR3 contains 12 residues. Per germline, CDR1 SQVTM and CDR2 ANQGSEA. DNA for the CDR3: TGCAGCGTTGAACAGCAAGAGGGGACCCTCCACTTT. Protein: CSVEQQEGTLHF.

This clonotype was recorded a few times. The chain is built from TRBV29-1 and TRBJ2-1; 10 nucleotides line up with TRBD2. V lost 3 bases and J lost 3; bases outside the gene matches: 5. Germline loops: CDR1 SQVTM, CDR2 ANQGSEA. CDR3 length: 15 amino acids. CDR3 DNA sequence: TGCAGCGTTGACACCGGACTAGCGGACTACAATGAGCAGTTCTTC. This gives the protein CSVDTGLADYNEQFF.

Worth noting for this clonotype: Sequence at one end of the junction differs from germline and may be a read error. The J gene is TRBJ2-1, the V gene TRBV20-1, with 14 positions matching TRBD2. The CDR3 has 16 residues. CDR1 and CDR2 from the germline V gene are DFQATT and SNEGSKA (reference sequence). The CDR3 loop is CSARLAGGPGPNAQFF. The CDR3 DNA reads as TGCAGTGCGAGACTAGCGGGGGGGCCAGGTCCCAATGCGCAGTTCTTC.

The chain combines TRBV6-2 or TRBV6-3 with TRBJ2-5, with a possible D match to TRBD1 (5 bases). Looked up from germline, CDR1 is MNHEY and CDR2 is SVGEGT. V was trimmed by 6 bases and J by 1 base, leaving 9 bases between them. CDR3 length: 13 amino acids. CDR3 amino acids: CASRSDSQETQYF. Written as DNA, the CDR3 is TGTGCCAGCAGATCCGACAGCCAAGAGACCCAGTACTTC.

This clonotype occurred once. The chain is built from TRBV7-3 and TRBJ2-5; D uncertain. Germline loops: CDR1 SGHTA, CDR2 FQGTGA. The CDR3 has 15 residues. The ends were cut back, 0 bases at V and 5 bases at J, with 13 bases in the middle. CDR3 loop: CASSLTGADRETQYF. The CDR3 DNA follows: TGTGCCAGCAGCTTAACTGGCGCCGATAGGGAGACCCAGTACTTC.

This clonotype has only a few counts. The rearrangement joins TRBV7-9 to TRBJ2-7; 7 nucleotides line up with TRBD2. The CDR3 is 14 residues long. The germline CDR1 and CDR2 sequences are SEHNR and FQNEAQ (reference sequence). V dropped 0 bases and J dropped 6; count of bases not matched to a gene: 5. CDR3 sequence: CASSLAGGGSEQYF. CDR3 nucleotide sequence: TGTGCCAGCAGCTTAGCTGGGGGAGGGAGCGAGCAGTACTTC.

This chain joins TRBV20-1 and TRBJ2-1; no firm D call. This CDR3 contains 11 residues. Germline lookup yields CDR1 DFQATT and CDR2 SNEGSKA (reference sequence). V lost 2 bases, J lost 10 bases, and 9 bases lay in between. CDR3 DNA: TGCAGTGCTAGAAAGGACCGGGAGCAGTTCTTC. This encodes CSARKDREQFF.

About this clonotype: The final CDR3 position lacks the conserved phenylalanine or tryptophan, pointing to a likely read error. The chain couples TRBV28 to TRBJ2-7; D is undetermined. The germline V gene encodes CDR1 MDHEN and CDR2 SYDVKM. V lost 1 base, J lost 9 bases, and 10 bases lay in between. The CDR3 extends over 12 amino acids. DNA of the CDR3: TGTGCCAGCAGTTTATTAAGTGGTACGCAGTACTCC. Residues: CASSLLSGTQYS.

CDR3 nucleotide sequence: TGTGCCAGCAAACCCGGGAGTGTGGTCCAAGAGACCCAGTACTTC. It translates to CASKPGSVVQETQYF. The chain has TRBV27 and TRBJ2-5; maybe TRBD2 (6 bases). Germline values: CDR1 MNHEY, CDR2 SMNVEV (reference sequence). V was cut by 7 bases and J by 1 base, with 16 bases left in between. The CDR3 length is 15 residues.